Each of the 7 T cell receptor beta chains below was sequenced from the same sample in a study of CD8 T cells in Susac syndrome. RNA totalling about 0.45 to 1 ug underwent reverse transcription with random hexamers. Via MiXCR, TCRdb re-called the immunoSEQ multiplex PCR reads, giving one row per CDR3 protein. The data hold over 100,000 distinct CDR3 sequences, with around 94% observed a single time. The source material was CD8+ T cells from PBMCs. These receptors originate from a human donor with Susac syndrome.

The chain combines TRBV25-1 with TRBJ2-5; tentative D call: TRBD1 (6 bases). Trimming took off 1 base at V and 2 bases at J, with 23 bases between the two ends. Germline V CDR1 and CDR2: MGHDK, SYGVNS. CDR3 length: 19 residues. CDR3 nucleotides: TGTGCCAGCAGTGAATCGTCCCATACTCCCCGGCAGGGGCAAGAGACCCAGTACTTC. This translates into CASSESSHTPRQGQETQYF.

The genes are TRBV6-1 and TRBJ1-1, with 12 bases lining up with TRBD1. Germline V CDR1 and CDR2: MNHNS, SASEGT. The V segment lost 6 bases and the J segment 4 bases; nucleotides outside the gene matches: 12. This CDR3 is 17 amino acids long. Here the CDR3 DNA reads TGTGCCAGCAGCCCGGGACAGGGGGCCCGACTACGCACTGAAGCTTTCTTT. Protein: CASSPGQGARLRTEAFF.

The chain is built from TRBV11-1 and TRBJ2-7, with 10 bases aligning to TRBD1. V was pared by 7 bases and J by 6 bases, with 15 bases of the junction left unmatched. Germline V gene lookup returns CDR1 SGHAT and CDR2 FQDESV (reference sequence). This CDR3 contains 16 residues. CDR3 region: CASIGAPGTGVSEQYF. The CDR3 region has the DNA TGTGCCAGCATCGGAGCCCCCGGGACAGGGGTAAGCGAGCAGTACTTC.

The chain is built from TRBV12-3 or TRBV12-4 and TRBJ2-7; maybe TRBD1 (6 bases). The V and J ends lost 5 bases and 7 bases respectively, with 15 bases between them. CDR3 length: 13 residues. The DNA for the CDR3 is TGTGCCAGCAGTGCAGATTGGGGGCGTGAGCAGTACTTC. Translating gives CASSADWGREQYF.

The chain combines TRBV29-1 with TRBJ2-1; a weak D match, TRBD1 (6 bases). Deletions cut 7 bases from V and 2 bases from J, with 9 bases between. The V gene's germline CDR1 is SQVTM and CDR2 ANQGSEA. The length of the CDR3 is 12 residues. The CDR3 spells CSARTAYNEQFF. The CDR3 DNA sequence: TGCAGCGCGCGGACAGCCTACAATGAGCAGTTCTTC.

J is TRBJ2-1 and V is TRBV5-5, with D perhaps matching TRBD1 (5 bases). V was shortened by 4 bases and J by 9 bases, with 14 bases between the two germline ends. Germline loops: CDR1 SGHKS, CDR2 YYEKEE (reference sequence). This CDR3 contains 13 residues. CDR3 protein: CASSPQDMVEQFF. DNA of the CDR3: TGTGCCAGCAGCCCTCAGGACATGGTTGAGCAGTTCTTC.

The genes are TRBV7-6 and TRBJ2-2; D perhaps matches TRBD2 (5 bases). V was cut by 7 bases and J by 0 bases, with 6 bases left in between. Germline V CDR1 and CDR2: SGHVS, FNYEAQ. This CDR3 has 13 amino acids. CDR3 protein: CASTGTNTGELFF. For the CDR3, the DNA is TGTGCCAGCACCGGGACGAACACCGGGGAGCTGTTTTTT.